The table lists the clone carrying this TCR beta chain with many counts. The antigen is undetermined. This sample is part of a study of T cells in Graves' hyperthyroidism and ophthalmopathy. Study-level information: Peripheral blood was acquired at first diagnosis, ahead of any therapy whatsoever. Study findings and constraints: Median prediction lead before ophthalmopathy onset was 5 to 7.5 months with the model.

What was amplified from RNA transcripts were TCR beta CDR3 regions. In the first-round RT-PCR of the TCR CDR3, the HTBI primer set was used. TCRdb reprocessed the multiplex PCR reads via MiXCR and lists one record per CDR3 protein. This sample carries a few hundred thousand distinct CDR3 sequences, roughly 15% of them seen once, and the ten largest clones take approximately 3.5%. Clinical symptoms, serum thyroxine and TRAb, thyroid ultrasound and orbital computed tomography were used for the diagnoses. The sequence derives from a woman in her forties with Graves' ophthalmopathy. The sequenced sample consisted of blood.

Here the CDR3 DNA reads TGTGCCAGTAGTATCGACCTTACCAGGACCGGCTATGGCTACACCTTC. Amino acids: CASSIDLTRTGYGYTF. The rearrangement links TRBV19 to TRBJ1-2; D ambiguous. The CDR3 totals 16 residues. The V gene lost 3 bases and the J gene lost 4 bases, with 18 bases spanning the gap. Germline V gene data show CDR1 as LNHDA and CDR2 as SQIVND (reference sequence).